This passage covers 19 T cell receptor beta chains from one sample sequenced in a study of CD8 T cells in ankylosing spondylitis. General study results and limits: Fewer than ten highly homologous variants made up a TCR beta motif that seemed to typify ankylosing spondylitis blood.

Their target antigens are unknown. TCRdb redid the calling of the 5' RACE reads with MiXCR, one entry per CDR3 protein. This sample has about 540,000 distinct CDR3 sequences, with 10% to 15% found just once. Sequenced: blood, either unsorted or a sorted T cell fraction (not recorded which). Every receptor here comes from a male donor with ankylosing spondylitis.

This clonotype has only a few counts. The chain joins TRBV9 to TRBJ1-1; no clear D. The CDR3 is 15 residues long. CDR1 and CDR2 (germline): SGDLS, YYNGEE. The V gene lost 0 bases and the J gene lost 1 base, with 10 bases spanning the gap. As DNA, the CDR3 is TGTGCCAGCAGCGTAGCTAACGGAGAGAACACTGAAGCTTTCTTT. As protein: CASSVANGENTEAFF.

The V and J genes are TRBV10-3 and TRBJ1-5; 7 positions agree with TRBD1. Germline CDR1 is ENHRY and CDR2 is SYGVKD. Trimming cost V 2 bases and J 0 bases; bases outside gene matches: 4. The CDR3 sequence is 16 residues long. The CDR3 region has the DNA TGTGCCATCAGTGAGCTCGACAGGGATAGCAATCAGCCCCAGCATTTT. Translation gives CAISELDRDSNQPQHF.

This clonotype was found a few times. The chain combines TRBV20-1 with TRBJ2-4; D possibly corresponds to TRBD1 (6 bases). Germline V gene sequence: CDR1 DFQATT, CDR2 SNEGSKA (reference sequence). V lost 1 base and J lost 3, with 10 bases in between. The CDR3 has 14 residues. The CDR3 bases are TGCAGTGCTAGAGGGGGGCTGGACAAAAACATTCAGTACTTC. It is translated as CSARGGLDKNIQYF.

This clonotype was detected only a few times. The rearrangement links TRBV12-3 or TRBV12-4 to TRBJ1-5; 10 bases line up with TRBD1. The CDR3 consists of 15 residues. V was pared by 4 bases and J by 6 bases, with 6 bases of the junction left unmatched. The CDR3 DNA sequence: TGTGCCAGCAGTTCCGGGACAGGGGCCTTTCAGCCCCAGCATTTT. Amino acid sequence: CASSSGTGAFQPQHF.

This clonotype came up many times. The V and J genes are TRBV5-6 and TRBJ2-2; 7 bases align to TRBD1. This CDR3 spans 16 amino acids. Germline lookup yields CDR1 SGHDT and CDR2 YYEEEE. The trim removed 3 bases at V and 5 bases at J, leaving 10 bases unmatched. The CDR3: CASSSLTDRETGELFF. DNA for the CDR3: TGTGCCAGCAGCTCGCTGACCGACAGGGAGACCGGGGAGCTGTTTTTT.

This clonotype turned up a few times. The genes are TRBV3-1 and TRBJ2-6; D gene ambiguous. The CDR3 sequence is 15 residues long. The V end lost 0 bases, the J end lost 0 bases, and 3 bases lay between the germline ends. Germline V lookup: CDR1 LGHDT, CDR2 YNNKEL (reference sequence). CDR3 nucleotide sequence: TGTGCCAGCAGCCAAGATCACTCTGGGGCCAACGTCCTGACTTTC. Translated: CASSQDHSGANVLTF.

Here the CDR3 DNA reads TGCGCCAGCAGCATCTCTAGCGGAACAGATACGCAGTATTTT. It encodes CASSISSGTDTQYF. The gene calls are TRBV5-1 and TRBJ2-3; 7 bases are a match to TRBD2. Per germline, CDR1 SGHRS and CDR2 YFSETQ. V was clipped by 4 bases and J by 3 bases; unmatched bases: 5. CDR3 length: 14 amino acids.

The rearrangement links TRBV11-3 to TRBJ2-1; weak D call: TRBD2 (5 bases). The V and J ends lost 5 bases and 10 bases respectively, with 18 bases between them. CDR1 is SGHNT and CDR2 is YENEEA in the germline V gene. The CDR3 has 14 residues. The CDR3 sequence is CASSPGLAPYEQFF. The CDR3 nucleotides are TGTGCCAGCAGCCCAGGACTGGCCCCCTACGAGCAGTTCTTC.

The chain joins TRBV11-2 to TRBJ2-7; 8 bases line up with TRBD1. This CDR3 has 15 amino acids. The trim removed 5 bases at V and 9 bases at J, leaving 15 bases unmatched. Looked up from germline, CDR1 is SGHAT and CDR2 is FQNNGV. The CDR3 region is CASSPSRQGFAWQYV. In DNA form, the CDR3 reads TGTGCCAGCAGCCCCAGCAGACAGGGGTTTGCGTGGCAGTACGTC.

A few counts support this clonotype. This sequence joins TRBV25-1 and TRBJ1-2; TRBD1 agrees at 9 bases. The V gene's germline CDR1 is MGHDK and CDR2 SYGVNS. The length of the CDR3 is 14 residues. Losses at the gene ends were 4 bases for V and 8 bases for J; bases not matched to a gene: 8. Here the CDR3 reads CASSAPGQGRGYTF. Written as DNA, the CDR3 is TGTGCCAGCAGTGCCCCGGGACAGGGTCGGGGCTACACCTTC.

The V call is TRBV7-6, the J call TRBJ2-2; D gene uncertain. V was cut by 6 bases and J by 8 bases, with 13 bases left in between. The CDR3 length is 13 residues. Germline V gene sequence: CDR1 SGHVS, CDR2 FNYEAQ. This CDR3 reads CASSSITVGELFF. CDR3 DNA sequence: TGTGCCAGCAGTTCCATAACTGTAGGGGAGCTGTTTTTT.

This clonotype appeared a few times. This chain connects TRBV3-1 to TRBJ1-1, with D uncertain. The CDR3 is 13 amino acids. Trimming pared 3 bases from V and 10 bases from J, leaving 15 bases between. CDR1 and CDR2 from the germline V gene are LGHDT and YNNKEL (reference sequence). CDR3 residues: CASSQGNSPVAFF. The CDR3, as DNA: TGTGCCAGCAGCCAGGGCAACAGTCCCGTAGCTTTCTTT.

This sequence joins TRBV29-1 and TRBJ1-4, with TRBD1 matching 10 bases. Germline values: CDR1 SQVTM, CDR2 ANQGSEA. V trimming: 7 bases; J trimming: 8 bases; junction bases outside the gene matches: 13. This CDR3 is 15 amino acids long. Here the CDR3 DNA reads TGCAGCGCTATCTCGCGCCGGGACAGGGGAGAAAAACTGTTTTTT. It translates to CSAISRRDRGEKLFF. Looking up the rest from reference TRBV29-1 and TRBJ1-4 gives the full variable domain: SAVISQKPSRDICQRGTSLTIQCQVDSQVTMMFWYRQQPGQSLTLIATANQGSEATYESGFVIDKFPISRPNLTFSTLTVSNMSPEDSSIYLCSAISRRDRGEKLFFGSGTQLSVL.

The chain employs TRBV6-1 and TRBJ1-2; D gene unclear. Germline loops: CDR1 MNHNS, CDR2 SASEGT. The CDR3 has 14 amino acids. V was pared by 7 bases and J by 7 bases, with 19 bases between. The CDR3 sequence is CASIPGLGLSGYTF. DNA of the CDR3: TGTGCCAGCATCCCGGGTTTAGGGTTAAGTGGCTACACCTTC.

The rearrangement joins TRBV10-3 to TRBJ2-1, with D unresolved. CDR3 length: 13 amino acids. With 11 bases removed from V and 7 bases from J, the gap between germline ends came to 18 bases. The germline V gene encodes CDR1 ENHRY and CDR2 SYGVKD. For the CDR3, the DNA is TGTGCCGCCCGCCTCCCAGGATGGAATGAGCAGTTCTTC. Residues: CAARLPGWNEQFF.

This clonotype was observed a few times. The rearrangement uses TRBV29-1 and TRBJ2-7, with 8 bases identical to TRBD1. Germline V gene sequence: CDR1 SQVTM, CDR2 ANQGSEA. The CDR3 extends over 14 amino acids. The junction had 2 bases not matched to a gene; V was cut back by 1 base and J by 0 bases. CDR3 coding DNA: TGCAGCGTTGAAGTAGGGACAGGCTCCTACGAGCAGTACTTC. Translation gives CSVEVGTGSYEQYF.

This clonotype occurred many times. The chain uses TRBV6-2 or TRBV6-3 and TRBJ2-3; D is perhaps TRBD2 (5 bases). With 4 bases removed from V and 4 bases from J, the gap between germline ends came to 21 bases. The CDR3 is 17 residues long. CDR1 and CDR2 from the germline V gene are MNHEY and SVGEGT. The CDR3 DNA is TGTGCCAGCAGTTTCGAACTCAGATCGGAGGTGGCAGATACGCAGTATTTT. Residues: CASSFELRSEVADTQYF.

This clonotype was observed a handful of times. This chain connects TRBV20-1 to TRBJ1-2, with 10 nucleotides matching TRBD1. Unmatched junction bases numbered 6, after V lost 6 bases and J lost 8 bases. Per the germline V gene, CDR1 is DFQATT and CDR2 is SNEGSKA (reference sequence). The CDR3 is made up of 12 amino acids. CDR3 bases: TGCAGTGCCGGGACAGGGGCTAGGGGCTACACCTTC. It encodes CSAGTGARGYTF.

This clonotype was detected ten times or more. The chain recombines TRBV7-2 with TRBJ1-4; D gene unclear. The germline gives CDR1 SGHTA, CDR2 FQGNSA. Trimming removed 1 base at V and 4 bases at J, with 13 bases between. The CDR3 sequence is 16 residues long. This chain's CDR3 is CASSLVSGVDNEKLFF. The CDR3 coding sequence is TGTGCCAGCAGCTTAGTGTCCGGGGTCGATAATGAAAAACTGTTTTTT.